The clone carrying this TCR beta chain came up many times. No antigen is known for it. Authors' data handling: Clinicopathological groups differed in CDR3, with these differences serving to build a distant-metastasis classifier for papillary thyroid cancer. TCRdb re-called the PCR reads through MiXCR. These V and J calls derive from TCRdb rather than the authors' analysis. The sample lists tens of thousands of clones, about 17% occurring once. CDR3 length equals 18 residues. Germline V gene data show CDR1 as SGHRS and CDR2 as YFSETQ. Trimming cost V 3 bases and J 0 bases, with 18 bases left between them. Thyroid surgery was preceded by no treatment in any patient. This sample was included in a study of metastatic and nonmetastatic thyroid tumors. Study-level information: Where malignant and benign thyroid patients were concerned, repertoires were compared across blood and tumor or nodule tissue.

Regarding the study as a whole: It was reported that TCR beta diversity was significantly higher in malignant thyroid tumors than benign nodules, in blood and tumor.

The clonotype was recovered from a female donor with papillary thyroid cancer or a benign thyroid nodule (not recorded which). Some clones in this sample may be carry-over from other donors' samples. The V gene is TRBV5-1, the J gene TRBJ2-2; the D gene is possibly TRBD1 (6 bases). The specimen was tumor tissue. CDR3 sequence (DNA): TGCGCCAGCAGCTCATTTACGATGGGACACGCGAACACCGGGGAGCTGTTTTTT. Translation: CASSSFTMGHANTGELFF.